One sample yielded the 11 T cell receptor beta chains listed below, sequenced in a study of blood T cell repertoires in COVID-19 (TCRdb year 2020). The library was generated by the immunoSEQ multiplex PCR assay. The source is immuneACCESS, and TCRdb retained only in-frame sequences with V and J called. Part of the clones is not carried over; for the studies checked, unresolved V genes explain less than half of this, and the remainder is unexplained. The sample table holds 210,000 or so clones, of which roughly 79% were seen once. Clones ranked in the top ten supply around 9% of the sample. The sequenced sample consisted of PBMCs or T cells enriched from blood (not recorded which). Receptors originate from a woman aged 50 to 60 with acute COVID-19.

The chain carries TRBV28 and TRBJ1-1; TRBD1 might be the D (6 bases). Looked up from germline, CDR1 is MDHEN and CDR2 is SYDVKM. This CDR3 has 13 amino acids. With 4 bases removed from V and 7 bases from J, the gap between germline ends came to 13 bases. The CDR3 here is CASSSYTGNEAFF. CDR3 bases: TGTGCCAGCAGTTCATACACAGGGAATGAAGCTTTCTTT.

The V gene is TRBV6-5, the J gene TRBJ2-7; D gene uncertain. CDR3 size: 14 residues. The germline V gene has CDR1 MNHEY and CDR2 SVGAGI. V shed 6 bases and J shed 0 bases, with 12 bases lying between them. Here the CDR3 DNA reads TGTGCCAGCAGCGTGTACTCCGGCTCCTACGAGCAGTACTTC. It is translated as CASSVYSGSYEQYF.

In this sample, this clone turned up a few times. The rearrangement joins TRBV5-1 to TRBJ2-1; TRBD1 matches 10 bases. CDR1 is SGHRS and CDR2 is YFSETQ in the germline V gene. CDR3 size: 16 residues. V was pared by 1 base and J by 8 bases, with 9 bases of the junction left unmatched. CDR3 protein: CASSLSGTGVRDEQFF. The CDR3 DNA is TGCGCCAGCAGCTTGTCCGGGACAGGGGTACGGGATGAGCAGTTCTTC.

The chain couples TRBV2 to TRBJ2-5; 7 nucleotides match TRBD1. Germline CDR1 is SNHLY and CDR2 is FYNNEI. V lost 5 bases to trimming and J lost 0 bases; unmatched junction nucleotides: 3. The CDR3 is made up of 14 amino acids. The CDR3 sequence is CASSRDRNQETQYF. In DNA, the CDR3 is TGTGCCAGCAGTCGGGACAGAAACCAAGAGACCCAGTACTTC.

As for this clone: Germline is not matched at one junction end, which may reflect a read error. This same CDR3 is encoded by further DNA sequences in the sample. J is TRBJ1-2 and V is TRBV19, with 11 nucleotides matching TRBD1. The CDR3 runs to 15 residues. The V gene's germline CDR1 is LNHDA and CDR2 SQIVND (reference sequence). The CDR3 spells CASSPRTGGYYGYTF. The CDR3 bases are TGTGCCAGTAGTCCCAGGACAGGGGGCTATTATGGTTACACCTTC.

This chain joins TRBV4-2 and TRBJ2-7; 8 bases fit TRBD2. Trimming removed 4 bases from V and 4 bases from J; junction bases left unmatched: 21. The CDR3 has 19 residues. Per the germline V gene, CDR1 is LGHNA and CDR2 is YNFKEQ. The CDR3 loop is CASSLRGVGSGKLRYEQYF. The CDR3 coding sequence is TGTGCCAGCAGCCTCAGGGGTGTTGGTAGCGGGAAGCTTAGGTACGAGCAGTACTTC.

The J gene is TRBJ1-6, the V gene TRBV7-9, with 8 bases fitting TRBD1. The CDR3 runs 16 residues. Germline trimming cut 5 bases from V and 10 bases from J; bases unmatched to any gene: 13. The V gene's germline CDR1 is SEHNR and CDR2 FQNEAQ (reference sequence). CDR3 amino acids: CASSPGLDRVRSPLHF. DNA for the CDR3: TGTGCCAGCAGCCCGGGTCTGGACAGGGTGAGATCACCCCTCCACTTT.

Written as DNA, the CDR3 is TGTGCCAGTAGTATCCAGGGCACCTACGAGCAGTACTTC. This gives the protein CASSIQGTYEQYF. V usage is TRBV19 and J usage is TRBJ2-7; a weak D match, TRBD1 (5 bases). CDR3 size: 13 residues. Between the trimmed V and J ends, which lost 3 bases and 2 bases, there was a span of 8 bases. Germline V CDR1 and CDR2: LNHDA, SQIVND (reference sequence). Filled out from reference TRBV19 and TRBJ2-7, the complete variable domain reads DGGITQSPKYLFRKEGQNVTLSCEQNLNHDAMYWYRQDPGQGLRLIYYSQIVNDFQKGDIAEGYSVSREKKESFPLTVTSAQKNPTAFYLCASSIQGTYEQYFGPGTRLTVT.

The chain joins TRBV5-4 to TRBJ2-1; 7 bases align to TRBD1. The CDR3 totals 16 residues. Trimming removed 4 bases from V and 0 bases from J; junction bases left unmatched: 7. The V gene's germline CDR1 is SGHNT and CDR2 YYREEE (reference sequence). CDR3 in amino acids: CASSRGQVLSYNEQFF. CDR3 DNA: TGTGCCAGCAGCCGAGGACAGGTTCTCTCCTACAATGAGCAGTTCTTC.

Many counts were recorded for this clone. The V gene is TRBV7-8, the J gene TRBJ1-5; no firm D call. Germline V CDR1 and CDR2: SGHVS, FQNEAQ. Trimming pared 5 bases from V and 3 bases from J, leaving 14 bases between. The CDR3 spans 15 residues. The CDR3 DNA reads as TGTGCCAGCAGCCACGGAGTGGTAGACAATCAGCCCCAGCATTTT. Amino acid sequence: CASSHGVVDNQPQHF.

The chain has TRBV11-3 and TRBJ1-2, with D hard to call. V dropped 7 bases and J dropped 2 bases, with 8 bases sitting between them. Germline V CDR1 and CDR2: SGHNT, YENEEA. The length of the CDR3 is 12 residues. CDR3 sequence: CASIGLNYGYTF. CDR3 nucleotides: TGTGCCAGCATCGGACTGAACTATGGCTACACCTTC.